The 2 T cell receptor beta chains below all came from one sample that was sequenced in a study of cytomegalovirus exposure and HLA in healthy donors. The PCR ran on 60 Vbeta and 13 Jbeta primers. Method: immunoSEQ multiplex PCR; TCRdb's copy keeps in-frame clones and lacks some. The table for this sample gives under 95,000 clones. The sequenced sample was PBMCs. These receptors all come from a man aged 18 to 29 in good health and CMV-seropositive.

V gene TRBV5-4 combines with J gene TRBJ2-7; 9 nucleotides match TRBD2. The J segment lost 3 bases and the V segment lost 0 bases, leaving 16 bases of the junction unmatched. The CDR3 spans 19 residues. CDR1 and CDR2 (germline): SGHNT, YYREEE (reference sequence). DNA of the CDR3: TGTGCCAGCAGCTTGGGGGGGCTGGGACTAGCTTTGTCTATCTACGAGCAGTACTTC. This sequence encodes CASSLGGLGLALSIYEQYF.

The J gene is TRBJ1-2, the V gene TRBV5-1; 8 bases line up with TRBD1. The V gene's germline CDR1 is SGHRS and CDR2 YFSETQ. The CDR3 is 15 amino acids. V trimming: 1 base; J trimming: 8 bases; junction bases outside the gene matches: 10. In DNA, the CDR3 is TGCGCCAGCAGCTTGAGCGCGACAGGGGATCGGGGCTACACCTTC. It yields the protein CASSLSATGDRGYTF.